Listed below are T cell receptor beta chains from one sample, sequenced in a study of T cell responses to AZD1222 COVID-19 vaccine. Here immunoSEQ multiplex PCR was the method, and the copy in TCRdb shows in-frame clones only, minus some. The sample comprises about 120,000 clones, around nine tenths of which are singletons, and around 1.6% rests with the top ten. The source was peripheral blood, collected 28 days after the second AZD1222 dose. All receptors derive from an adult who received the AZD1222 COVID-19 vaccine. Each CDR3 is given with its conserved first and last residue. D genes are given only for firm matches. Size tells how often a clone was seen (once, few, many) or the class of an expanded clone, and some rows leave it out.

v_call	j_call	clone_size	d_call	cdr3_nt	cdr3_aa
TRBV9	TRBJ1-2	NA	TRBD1	TGTGCCAGCAGCGGTGGGGACAGGGGGTTAAATGGCTACACCTTC	CASSGGDRGLNGYTF
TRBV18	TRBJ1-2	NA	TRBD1	TGTGCCAGCTCCCTGGGACAGCCCCGCTACACCTTC	CASSLGQPRYTF
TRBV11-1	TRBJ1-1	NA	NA	TGTGCCAGCACCCATCTCGAGGTTGCTGAAGCTTTCTTT	CASTHLEVAEAFF
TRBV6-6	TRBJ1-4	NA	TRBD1	TGTGCCAGCAAGATCGGGACAGGGAAACTGTTTTTT	CASKIGTGKLFF
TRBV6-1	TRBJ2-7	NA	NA	TGTGCCAGCAGTGAACACAGGGTTGAAAACTTC	CASSEHRVENF
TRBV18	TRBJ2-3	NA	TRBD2	TGTGCCAGCTCACCGGGACTAGCGGGAGAGGGGACAGATACGCAGTATTTT	CASSPGLAGEGTDTQYF
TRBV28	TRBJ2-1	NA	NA	TGTGCCAGCAGTTTAGTGGCATACAATGAGCAGTTCTTC	CASSLVAYNEQFF
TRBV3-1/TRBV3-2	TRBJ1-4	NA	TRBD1	TGTGCCAGCAGCCAAAGGACAGGGGGGACTGAAAAACTGTTTTTT	CASSQRTGGTEKLFF
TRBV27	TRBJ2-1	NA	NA	TGTGCCAGCAGTTTTCCCCCGGGGTTCGAGCAGTTCTTC	CASSFPPGFEQFF
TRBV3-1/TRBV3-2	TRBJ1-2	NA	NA	TGTGCCAGCAGCCAAGTCGGGGGGCGCGGGGGCTACACCTTC	CASSQVGGRGGYTF
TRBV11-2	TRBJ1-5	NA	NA	TGTGCCAGCAGCTTAGACAGGGAGGAATGGCAGCCCCAGCATTTT	CASSLDREEWQPQHF
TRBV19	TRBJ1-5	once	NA	TGTGCCAGTAGTCCCCGGGACACTAAGCTTTATCGCAATCAGCCCCAGCATTTT	CASSPRDTKLYRNQPQHF
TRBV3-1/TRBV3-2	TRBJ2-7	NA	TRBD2	TGTGCCAGCAGCCAAGGGACTAGCGGGAGGACGCAGTACTTC	CASSQGTSGRTQYF
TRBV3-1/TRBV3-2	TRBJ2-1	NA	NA	TGTGCCAGCAGCCAAGCCGGGTCCAATGAGCAGTTCTTC	CASSQAGSNEQFF
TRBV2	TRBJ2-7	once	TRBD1	TGTGCCAGTCGGGACAGGGGCTACGAGCAGTACTTC	CASRDRGYEQYF
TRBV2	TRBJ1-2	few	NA	TGTGCCAGCAGTGAGGGGGGGGTCCTCACCTTC	CASSEGGVLTF
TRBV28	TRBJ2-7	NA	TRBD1	TGTGCCAGCACCTCGATTGGGACAGGGAGCGCCTACGAGCAGTACTTC	CASTSIGTGSAYEQYF
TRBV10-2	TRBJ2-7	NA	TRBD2	TGCGCCAGCAGTGAAACTAGCGGGAGCTCCGGGTACTTC	CASSETSGSSGYF
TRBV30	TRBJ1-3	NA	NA	TGTGCCTGGAGTCCCGGGGGCTCTGGAAACACCATATATTTT	CAWSPGGSGNTIYF
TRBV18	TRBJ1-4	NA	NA	TGTGCCAGCTCACATGGGGCAACTAATGAAAAACTGTTTTTT	CASSHGATNEKLFF
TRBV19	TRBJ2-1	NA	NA	TGTGCCAGTAGTACAGAGGCTTCCTACAATGAGCAGTTCTTC	CASSTEASYNEQFF
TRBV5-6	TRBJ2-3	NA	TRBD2	TGTGCCAGCAGCTTGCGCCTAGCGGAAGGAGGAGATACGCAGTATTTT	CASSLRLAEGGDTQYF
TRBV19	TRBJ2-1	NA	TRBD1	TGTGCCAGTAGTCTGGGACAGTACAATGAGCAGTTCTTC	CASSLGQYNEQFF
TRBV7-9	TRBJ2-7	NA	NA	TGTGCCAGCACCCCCCCGTGGGCCCTCGAGCAGTACTTC	CASTPPWALEQYF
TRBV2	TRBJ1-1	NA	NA	TGTGCCAGCAGAGAGACAGGTTTGGACACTGAAGCTTTCTTT	CASRETGLDTEAFF
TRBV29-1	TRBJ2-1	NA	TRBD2	TGCAGCGTGGTCCACCTTGTCGGTAGCGGGAGTGGTAATGAGCAGTTCTTC	CSVVHLVGSGSGNEQFF
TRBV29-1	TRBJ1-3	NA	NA	TGCAGCGTTGCCGGGGTTGGATCTGGAAACACCATATATTTT	CSVAGVGSGNTIYF
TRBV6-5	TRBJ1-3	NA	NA	TGTGCCAGCAGTTACTCCCCCCGGGGGCTTGGAAACACCATATATTTT	CASSYSPRGLGNTIYF
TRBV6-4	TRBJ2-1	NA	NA	TGTGCCAGCAGTGACTCAGCTAGTGGGAGTGATGAGCAGTTCTTC	CASSDSASGSDEQFF
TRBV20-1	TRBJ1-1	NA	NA	TGCAGTGCGGCCGGAGGCACTGAAGCTTTCTTT	CSAAGGTEAFF
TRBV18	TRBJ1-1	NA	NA	TGTGCCAGCTCACCGGCGGAGAACACTGAAGCTTTCTTT	CASSPAENTEAFF
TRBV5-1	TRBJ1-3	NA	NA	TGCGCCAGCAGCTTTTCCCCGGAAACTGGAAACACCATATATTTT	CASSFSPETGNTIYF